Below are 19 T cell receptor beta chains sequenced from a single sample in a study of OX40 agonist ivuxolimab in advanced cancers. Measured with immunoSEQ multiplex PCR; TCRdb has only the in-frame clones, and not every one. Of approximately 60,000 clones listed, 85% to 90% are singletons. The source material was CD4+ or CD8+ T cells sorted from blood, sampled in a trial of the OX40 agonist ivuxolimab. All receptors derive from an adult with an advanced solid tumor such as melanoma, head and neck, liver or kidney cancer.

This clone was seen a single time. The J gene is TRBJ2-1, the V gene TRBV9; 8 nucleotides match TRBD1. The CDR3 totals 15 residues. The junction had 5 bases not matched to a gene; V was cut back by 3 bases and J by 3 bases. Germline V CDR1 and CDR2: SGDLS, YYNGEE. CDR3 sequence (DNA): TGTGCCAGCAGCGCCGCCGGGACAGGCTACAATGAGCAGTTCTTC. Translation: CASSAAGTGYNEQFF.

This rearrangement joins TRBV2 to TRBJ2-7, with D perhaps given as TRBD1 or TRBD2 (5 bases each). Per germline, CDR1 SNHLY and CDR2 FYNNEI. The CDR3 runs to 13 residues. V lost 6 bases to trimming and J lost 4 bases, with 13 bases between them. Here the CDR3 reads CASSGTGSYEQYF. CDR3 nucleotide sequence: TGTGCCAGCAGCGGGACGGGGTCGTACGAGCAGTACTTC. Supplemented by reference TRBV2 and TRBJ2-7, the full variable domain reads EPEVTQTPSHQVTQMGQEVILRCVPISNHLYFYWYRQILGQKVEFLVSFYNNEISEKSEIFDDQFSVERPDGSNFTLKIRSTKLEDSAMYFCASSGTGSYEQYFGPGTRLTVT.

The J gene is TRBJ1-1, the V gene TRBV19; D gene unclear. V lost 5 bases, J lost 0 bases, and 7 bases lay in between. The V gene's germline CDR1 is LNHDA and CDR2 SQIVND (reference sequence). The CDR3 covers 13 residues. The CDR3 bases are TGTGCCAGTAGTTGGGGTATGAACACTGAAGCTTTCTTT. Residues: CASSWGMNTEAFF.

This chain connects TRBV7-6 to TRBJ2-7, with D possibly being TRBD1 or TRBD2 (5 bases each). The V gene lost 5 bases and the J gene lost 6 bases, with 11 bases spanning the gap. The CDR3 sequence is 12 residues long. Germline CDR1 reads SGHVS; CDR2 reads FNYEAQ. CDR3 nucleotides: TGTGCCAGCAGCGGGGACGGGTCCGAGCAGTACTTC. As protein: CASSGDGSEQYF.

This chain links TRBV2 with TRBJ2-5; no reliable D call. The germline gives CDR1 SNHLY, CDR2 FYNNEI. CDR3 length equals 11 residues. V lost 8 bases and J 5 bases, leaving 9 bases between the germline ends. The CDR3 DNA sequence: TGTGCCAGCGGCCATGGGGAGACCCAGTACTTC. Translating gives CASGHGETQYF.

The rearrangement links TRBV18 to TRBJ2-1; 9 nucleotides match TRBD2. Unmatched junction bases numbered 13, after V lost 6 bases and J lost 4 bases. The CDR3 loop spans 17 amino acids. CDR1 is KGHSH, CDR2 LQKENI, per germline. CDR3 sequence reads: CASSATSGRHLYNEQFF. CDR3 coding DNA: TGTGCCAGCTCGGCTACTAGCGGGCGACACTTATACAATGAGCAGTTCTTC.

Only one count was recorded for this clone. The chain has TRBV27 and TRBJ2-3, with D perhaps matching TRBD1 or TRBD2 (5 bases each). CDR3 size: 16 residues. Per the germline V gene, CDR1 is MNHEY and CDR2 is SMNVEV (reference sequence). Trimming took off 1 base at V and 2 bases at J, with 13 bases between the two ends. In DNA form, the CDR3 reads TGTGCCAGCAGTTTATTCTCCGGGACCTACACAGATACGCAGTATTTT. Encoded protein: CASSLFSGTYTDTQYF.

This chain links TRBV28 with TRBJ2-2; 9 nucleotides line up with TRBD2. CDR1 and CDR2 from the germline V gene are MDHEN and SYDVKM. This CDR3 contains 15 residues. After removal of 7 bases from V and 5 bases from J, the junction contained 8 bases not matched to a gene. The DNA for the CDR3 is TGTGCCAGCACCGGCGGGAGGGCGCGGACCGGGGAGCTGTTTTTT. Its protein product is CASTGGRARTGELFF.

The CDR3 is CASSPDSSRQAYEQYF. CDR3 sequence (DNA): TGTGCCAGCTCACCAGATTCATCCAGACAGGCCTACGAGCAGTACTTC. The V call is TRBV18, the J call TRBJ2-7; D is possibly TRBD1 (6 bases). CDR3 length: 16 residues. V lost 2 bases and J 2 bases, leaving 16 bases between the germline ends. The germline gives CDR1 KGHSH, CDR2 LQKENI.

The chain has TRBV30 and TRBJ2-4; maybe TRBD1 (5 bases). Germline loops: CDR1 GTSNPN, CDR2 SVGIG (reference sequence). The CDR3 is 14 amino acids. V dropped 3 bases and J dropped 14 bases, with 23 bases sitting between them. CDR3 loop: CAWRTPTSTGREYF. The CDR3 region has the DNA TGTGCCTGGAGAACTCCCACGAGCACAGGCAGGGAGTACTTC.

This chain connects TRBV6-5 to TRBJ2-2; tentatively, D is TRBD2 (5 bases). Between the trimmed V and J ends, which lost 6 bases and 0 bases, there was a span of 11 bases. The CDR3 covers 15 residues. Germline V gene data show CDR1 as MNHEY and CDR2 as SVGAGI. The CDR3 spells CASSRTSPNTGELFF. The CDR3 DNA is TGTGCCAGCAGCCGTACTAGTCCGAACACCGGGGAGCTGTTTTTT.

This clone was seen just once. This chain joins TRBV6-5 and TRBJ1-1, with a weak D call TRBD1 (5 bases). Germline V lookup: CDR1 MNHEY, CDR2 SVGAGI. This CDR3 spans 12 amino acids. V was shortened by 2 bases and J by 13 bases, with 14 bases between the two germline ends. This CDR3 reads CASSYISGIRFF. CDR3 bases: TGTGCCAGCAGTTACATATCAGGGATTCGTTTCTTT.

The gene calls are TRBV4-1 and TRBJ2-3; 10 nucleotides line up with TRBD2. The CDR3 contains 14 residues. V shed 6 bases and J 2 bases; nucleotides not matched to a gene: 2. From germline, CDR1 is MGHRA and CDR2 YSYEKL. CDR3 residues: CASRGLAITDTQYF. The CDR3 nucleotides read TGCGCCAGCAGGGGACTAGCGATCACAGATACGCAGTATTTT.

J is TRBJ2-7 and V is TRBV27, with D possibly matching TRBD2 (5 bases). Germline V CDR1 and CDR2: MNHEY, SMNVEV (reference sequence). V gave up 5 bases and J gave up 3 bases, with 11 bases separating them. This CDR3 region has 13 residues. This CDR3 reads CASSERVYYEQYF. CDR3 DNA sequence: TGTGCCAGCAGTGAGAGGGTTTACTACGAGCAGTACTTC.

CDR3 sequence (DNA): TGTGCCAGCAGCTTGGTTCCTTGGGAGACCCAGTACTTC. This sequence encodes CASSLVPWETQYF. This chain links TRBV5-6 with TRBJ2-5; D remains unclear. Trimming took 0 bases from V and 5 from J, leaving 8 bases between them. The CDR3 is made up of 13 amino acids. Germline assignment: CDR1 SGHDT and CDR2 YYEEEE.

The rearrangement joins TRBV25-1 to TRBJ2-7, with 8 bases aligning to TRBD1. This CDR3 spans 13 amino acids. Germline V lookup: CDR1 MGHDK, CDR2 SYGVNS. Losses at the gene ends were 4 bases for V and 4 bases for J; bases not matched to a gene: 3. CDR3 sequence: CASSAGTGYEQYF. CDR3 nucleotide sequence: TGTGCCAGCAGTGCCGGGACAGGTTACGAGCAGTACTTC.

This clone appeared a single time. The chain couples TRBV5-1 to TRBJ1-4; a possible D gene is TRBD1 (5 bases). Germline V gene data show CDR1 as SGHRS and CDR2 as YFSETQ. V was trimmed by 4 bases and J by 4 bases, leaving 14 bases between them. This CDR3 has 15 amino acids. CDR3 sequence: CASSPMTAFNEKLFF. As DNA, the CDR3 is TGCGCCAGCAGCCCGATGACAGCTTTTAATGAAAAACTGTTTTTT.

The DNA for the CDR3 is TGTGCCAGCAGCCGGACAGGCGCACTAGCCAAAAACATTCAGTACTTC. This translates into CASSRTGALAKNIQYF. This sequence joins TRBV7-9 and TRBJ2-4; 7 nucleotides match TRBD1. Germline CDR1 is SEHNR and CDR2 is FQNEAQ (reference sequence). This CDR3 spans 16 amino acids. V lost 5 bases and J lost 0; bases outside the gene matches: 7.

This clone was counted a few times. This CDR3 is CAISESYGANYEQYF. The DNA for the CDR3 is TGTGCCATCAGTGAGTCATATGGGGCAAACTACGAGCAGTACTTC. The V gene is TRBV10-3, the J gene TRBJ2-7; the D gene is possibly TRBD1 (5 bases). V was shortened by 0 bases and J by 3 bases, with 12 bases between the two germline ends. There are 15 residues in the CDR3. CDR1 ENHRY and CDR2 SYGVKD come from the germline V gene.